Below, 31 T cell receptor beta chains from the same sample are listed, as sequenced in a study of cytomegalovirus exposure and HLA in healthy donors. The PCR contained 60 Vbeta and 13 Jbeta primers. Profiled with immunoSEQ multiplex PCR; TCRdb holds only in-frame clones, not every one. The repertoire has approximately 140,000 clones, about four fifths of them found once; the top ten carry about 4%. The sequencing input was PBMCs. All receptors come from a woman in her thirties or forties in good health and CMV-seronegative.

DNA of the CDR3: TGTGCCAGCGCGGGACAGGATTATGGCTACACCTTC. The encoded protein is CASAGQDYGYTF. V is TRBV9 and J is TRBJ1-2; 8 positions match TRBD1. The CDR3 is 12 residues long. With 7 bases clipped from V and 5 bases from J, the junction kept 4 bases outside the gene matches. Germline V gives CDR1 SGDLS, CDR2 YYNGEE.

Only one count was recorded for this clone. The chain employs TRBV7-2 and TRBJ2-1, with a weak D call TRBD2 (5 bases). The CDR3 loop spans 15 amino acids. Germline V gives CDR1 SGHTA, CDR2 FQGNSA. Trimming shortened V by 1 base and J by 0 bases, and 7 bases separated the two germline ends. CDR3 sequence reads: CASSLGGPSYNEQFF. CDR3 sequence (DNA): TGTGCCAGCAGCTTAGGAGGGCCCTCCTACAATGAGCAGTTCTTC.

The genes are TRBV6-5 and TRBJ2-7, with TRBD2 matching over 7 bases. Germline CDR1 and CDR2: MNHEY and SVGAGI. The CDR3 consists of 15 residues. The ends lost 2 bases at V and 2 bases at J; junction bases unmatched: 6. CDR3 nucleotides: TGTGCCAGCAGTTACGGGCGCGGGAGTGCCTACGAGCAGTACTTC. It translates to CASSYGRGSAYEQYF.

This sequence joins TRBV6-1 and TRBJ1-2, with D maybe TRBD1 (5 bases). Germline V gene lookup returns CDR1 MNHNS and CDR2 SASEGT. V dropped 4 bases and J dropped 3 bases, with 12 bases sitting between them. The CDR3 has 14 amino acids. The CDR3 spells CASSGPSGHYGYTF. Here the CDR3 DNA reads TGTGCCAGCAGTGGCCCCTCAGGGCACTATGGCTACACCTTC.

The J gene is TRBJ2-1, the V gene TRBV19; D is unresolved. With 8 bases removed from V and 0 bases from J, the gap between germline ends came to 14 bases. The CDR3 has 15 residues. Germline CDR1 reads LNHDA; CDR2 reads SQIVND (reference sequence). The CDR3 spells CASRLGSSSYNEQFF. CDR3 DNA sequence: TGTGCCAGTCGTCTCGGGTCGAGCTCCTACAATGAGCAGTTCTTC.

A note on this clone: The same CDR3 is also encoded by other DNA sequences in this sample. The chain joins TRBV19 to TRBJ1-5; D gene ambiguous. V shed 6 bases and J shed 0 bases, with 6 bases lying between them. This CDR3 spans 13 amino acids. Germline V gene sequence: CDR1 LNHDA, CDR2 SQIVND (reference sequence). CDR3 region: CASSPYSNQPQHF. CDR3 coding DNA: TGTGCCAGTAGCCCTTATAGCAATCAGCCCCAGCATTTT.

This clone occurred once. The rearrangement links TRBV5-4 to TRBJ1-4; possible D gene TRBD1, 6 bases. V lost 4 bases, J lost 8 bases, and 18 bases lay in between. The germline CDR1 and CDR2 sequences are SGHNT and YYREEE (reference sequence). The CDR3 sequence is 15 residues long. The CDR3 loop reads CASSQTSGDSEKLFF. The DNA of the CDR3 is TGTGCCAGCAGCCAAACCTCAGGGGATAGCGAAAAACTGTTTTTT. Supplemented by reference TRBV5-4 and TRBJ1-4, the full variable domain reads ETGVTQSPTHLIKTRGQQVTLRCSSQSGHNTVSWYQQALGQGPQFIFQYYREEENGRGNFPPRFSGLQFPNYSSELNVNALELDDSALYLCASSQTSGDSEKLFFGSGTQLSVL.

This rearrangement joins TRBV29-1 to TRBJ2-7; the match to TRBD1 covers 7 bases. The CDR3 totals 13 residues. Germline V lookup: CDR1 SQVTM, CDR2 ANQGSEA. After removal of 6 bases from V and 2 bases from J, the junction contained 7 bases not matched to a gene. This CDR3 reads CSVAGTVTYEQYF. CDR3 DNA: TGCAGCGTCGCCGGGACAGTGACCTACGAGCAGTACTTC.

Here the CDR3 reads CATRRRPNQPQHF. CDR3 sequence (DNA): TGTGCCACCCGGAGAAGGCCTAATCAGCCCCAGCATTTT. The J gene is TRBJ1-5, the V gene TRBV27; D is undetermined. V lost 10 bases and J 4 bases, leaving 14 bases between the germline ends. CDR3 length equals 13 residues. Germline assignment: CDR1 MNHEY and CDR2 SMNVEV (reference sequence).

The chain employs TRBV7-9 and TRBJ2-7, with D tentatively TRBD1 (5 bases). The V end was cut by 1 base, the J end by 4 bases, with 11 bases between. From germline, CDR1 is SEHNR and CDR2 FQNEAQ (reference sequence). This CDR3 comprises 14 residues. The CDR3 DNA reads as TGTGCCAGCAGCTTAGTAGGGGCGCAGTACGAGCAGTACTTC. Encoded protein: CASSLVGAQYEQYF.

The CDR3 sequence: CASSYSRGNTIYF. CDR3 in DNA: TGTGCCAGCAGTTACTCGCGCGGAAACACCATATATTTT. This chain connects TRBV6-5 to TRBJ1-3, with unresolved D. This CDR3 spans 13 amino acids. Trimming pared 0 bases from V and 4 bases from J, leaving 4 bases between. Germline assignment: CDR1 MNHEY and CDR2 SVGAGI.

The CDR3 spells CASSGRGAYEQYF. The CDR3 DNA reads as TGCGCCAGCAGCGGCAGAGGAGCTTACGAGCAGTACTTC. The chain employs TRBV5-1 and TRBJ2-5; the D is unclear. The assigned J gene may be wrong: the sequence end matches TRBJ2-7 better. The CDR3 length is 13 residues. Germline V lookup: CDR1 SGHRS, CDR2 YFSETQ.

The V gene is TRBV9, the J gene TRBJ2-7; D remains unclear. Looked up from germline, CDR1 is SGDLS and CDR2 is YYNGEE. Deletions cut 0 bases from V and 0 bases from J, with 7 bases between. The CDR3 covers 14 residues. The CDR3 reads CASSVGGFSYEQYF. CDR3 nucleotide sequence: TGTGCCAGCAGCGTAGGAGGATTCTCCTACGAGCAGTACTTC.

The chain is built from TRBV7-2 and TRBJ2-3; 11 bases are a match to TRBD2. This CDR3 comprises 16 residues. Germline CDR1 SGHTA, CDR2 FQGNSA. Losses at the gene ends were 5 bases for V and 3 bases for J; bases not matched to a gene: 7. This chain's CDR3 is CASSRLGLAETDTQYF. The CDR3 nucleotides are TGTGCCAGCAGCCGATTGGGACTAGCGGAAACAGATACGCAGTATTTT.

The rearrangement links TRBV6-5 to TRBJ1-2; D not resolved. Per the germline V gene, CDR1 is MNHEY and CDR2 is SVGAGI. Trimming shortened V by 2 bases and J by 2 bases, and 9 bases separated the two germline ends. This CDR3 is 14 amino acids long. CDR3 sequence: CASSYTGSNYGYTF. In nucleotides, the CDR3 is TGTGCCAGCAGTTACACGGGAAGCAACTATGGCTACACCTTC.

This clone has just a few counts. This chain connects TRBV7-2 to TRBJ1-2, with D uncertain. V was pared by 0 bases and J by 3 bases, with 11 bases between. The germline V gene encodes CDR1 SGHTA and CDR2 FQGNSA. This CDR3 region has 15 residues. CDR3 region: CASSLARLSYYGYTF. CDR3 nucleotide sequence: TGTGCCAGCAGCTTAGCCCGACTGTCTTACTATGGCTACACCTTC.

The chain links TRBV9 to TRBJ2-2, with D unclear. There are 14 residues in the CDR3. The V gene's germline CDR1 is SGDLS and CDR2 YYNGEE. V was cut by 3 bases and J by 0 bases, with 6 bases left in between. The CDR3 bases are TGTGCCAGCAGCGCCCGGTCGAACACCGGGGAGCTGTTTTTT. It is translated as CASSARSNTGELFF.

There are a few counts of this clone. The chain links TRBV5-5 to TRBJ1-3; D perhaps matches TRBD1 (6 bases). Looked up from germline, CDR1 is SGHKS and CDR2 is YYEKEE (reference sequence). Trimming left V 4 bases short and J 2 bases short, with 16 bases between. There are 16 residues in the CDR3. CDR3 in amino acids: CASSTLQGFPGNTIYF. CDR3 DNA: TGTGCCAGCAGCACCCTACAGGGTTTCCCTGGAAACACCATATATTTT. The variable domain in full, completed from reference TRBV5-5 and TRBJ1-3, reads DAGVTQSPTHLIKTRGQQVTLRCSPISGHKSVSWYQQVLGQGPQFIFQYYEKEERGRGNFPDRFSARQFPNYSSELNVNALLLGDSALYLCASSTLQGFPGNTIYFGEGSWLTVV.

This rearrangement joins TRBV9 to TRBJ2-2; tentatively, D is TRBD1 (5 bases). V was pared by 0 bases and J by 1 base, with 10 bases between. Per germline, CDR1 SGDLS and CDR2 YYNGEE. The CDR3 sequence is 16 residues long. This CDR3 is CASSVAPTVNTGELFF. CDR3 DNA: TGTGCCAGCAGCGTAGCTCCGACAGTGAACACCGGGGAGCTGTTTTTT.

CDR3 bases: TGTGCCAGCAGCGTAGCTCGCAGCGGGGCCTACACCGGGGAGCTGTTTTTT. It encodes CASSVARSGAYTGELFF. The chain links TRBV9 to TRBJ2-2, with 7 bases identical to TRBD2. Germline CDR1 is SGDLS and CDR2 is YYNGEE. CDR3 size: 17 residues. V trimming: 0 bases; J trimming: 3 bases; junction bases outside the gene matches: 8.

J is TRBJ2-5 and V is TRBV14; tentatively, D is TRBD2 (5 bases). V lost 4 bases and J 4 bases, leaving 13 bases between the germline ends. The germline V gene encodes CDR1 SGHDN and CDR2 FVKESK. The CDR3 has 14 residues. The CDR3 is CASSPSSGRETQYF. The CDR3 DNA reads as TGTGCCAGCAGCCCAAGTTCGGGAAGAGAGACCCAGTACTTC.

CDR3 loop: CASSRNSGTSTDTQYF. The CDR3 nucleotides read TGCGCCAGCAGCCGAAACTCAGGGACTTCCACAGATACGCAGTATTTT. The gene calls are TRBV4-3 and TRBJ2-3, with D possibly being TRBD2 (6 bases). The CDR3 is 16 residues long. V was clipped by 4 bases and J by 2 bases, with 16 bases between them. CDR1 and CDR2 from the germline V gene are LGHNA and YSLEER.

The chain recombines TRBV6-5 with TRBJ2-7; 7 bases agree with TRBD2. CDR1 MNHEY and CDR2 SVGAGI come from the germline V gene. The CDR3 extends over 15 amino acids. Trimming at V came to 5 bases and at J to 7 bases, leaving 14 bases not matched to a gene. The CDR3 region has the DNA TGTGCCAGCAGTGGCTCTGCTAGCGGTGTTGGGGAGCAGTACTTC. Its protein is CASSGSASGVGEQYF.

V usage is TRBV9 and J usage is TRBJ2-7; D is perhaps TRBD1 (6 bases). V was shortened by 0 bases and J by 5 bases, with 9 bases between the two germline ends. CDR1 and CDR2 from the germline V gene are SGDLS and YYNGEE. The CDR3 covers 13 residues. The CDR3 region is CASSVGGGDEQYF. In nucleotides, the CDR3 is TGTGCCAGCAGCGTAGGTGGGGGCGACGAGCAGTACTTC.

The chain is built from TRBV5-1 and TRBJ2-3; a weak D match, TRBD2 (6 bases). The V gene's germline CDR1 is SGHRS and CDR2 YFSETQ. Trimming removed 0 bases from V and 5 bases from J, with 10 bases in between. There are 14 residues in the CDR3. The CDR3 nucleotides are TGCGCCAGCAGCTTGGACGGGAGTCAAGATACGCAGTATTTT. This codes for CASSLDGSQDTQYF.

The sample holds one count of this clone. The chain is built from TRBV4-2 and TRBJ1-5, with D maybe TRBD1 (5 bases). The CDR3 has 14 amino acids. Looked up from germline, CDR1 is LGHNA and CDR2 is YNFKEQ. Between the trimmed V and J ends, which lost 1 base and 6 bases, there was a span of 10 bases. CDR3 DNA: TGTGCCAGCAGCCAAGGGGGCAGGGTTCAGCCCCAGCATTTT. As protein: CASSQGGRVQPQHF.

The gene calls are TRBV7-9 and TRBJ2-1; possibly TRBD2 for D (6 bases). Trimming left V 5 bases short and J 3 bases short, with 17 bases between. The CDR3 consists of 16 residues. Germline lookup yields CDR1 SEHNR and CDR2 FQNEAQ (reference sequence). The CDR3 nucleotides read TGTGCCAGCAGCATAGGAAGAGGAGGGATCTACAATGAGCAGTTCTTC. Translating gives CASSIGRGGIYNEQFF.

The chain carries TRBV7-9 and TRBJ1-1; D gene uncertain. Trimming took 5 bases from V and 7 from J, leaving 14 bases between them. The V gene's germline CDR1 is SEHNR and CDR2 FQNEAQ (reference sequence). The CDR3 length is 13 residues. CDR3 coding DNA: TGTGCCAGCAGCAGTCCACAACCGGGTGAAGCTTTCTTT. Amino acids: CASSSPQPGEAFF.

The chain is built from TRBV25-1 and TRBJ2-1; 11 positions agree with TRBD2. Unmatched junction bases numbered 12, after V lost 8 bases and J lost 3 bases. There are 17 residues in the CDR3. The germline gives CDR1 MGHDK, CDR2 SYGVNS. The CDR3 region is CASAITSGGTHYNEQFF. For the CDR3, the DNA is TGTGCCAGCGCCATCACTAGCGGGGGTACTCACTACAATGAGCAGTTCTTC. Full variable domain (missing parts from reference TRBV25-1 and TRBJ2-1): EADIYQTPRYLVIGTGKKITLECSQTMGHDKMYWYQQDPGMELHLIHYSYGVNSTEKGDLSSESTVSRIRTEHFPLTLESARPSHTSQYLCASAITSGGTHYNEQFFGPGTRLTVL.

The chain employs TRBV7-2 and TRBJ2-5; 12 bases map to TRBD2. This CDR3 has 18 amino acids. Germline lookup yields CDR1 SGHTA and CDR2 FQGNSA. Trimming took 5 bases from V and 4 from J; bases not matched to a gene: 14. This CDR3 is CASSPRWTSGTLGETQYF. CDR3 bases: TGTGCCAGCAGCCCCCGATGGACTAGCGGGACTCTAGGAGAGACCCAGTACTTC.

The DNA of the CDR3 is TGTGCCAGCAGTGTAACTAGTAGGAACACCGGGGAGCTGTTTTTT. Protein: CASSVTSRNTGELFF. This chain links TRBV25-1 with TRBJ2-2; tentatively, D is TRBD2 (5 bases). Trimming removed 4 bases at V and 1 base at J, with 10 bases between. Germline V gene sequence: CDR1 MGHDK, CDR2 SYGVNS. The CDR3 totals 15 residues.